Following are 18 T cell receptor beta chains from one sample sequenced in a study of blood T cell repertoires in COVID-19. Generated by immunoSEQ multiplex PCR, the TCRdb table keeps only in-frame clones and is missing some. Here the sample spans tens of thousands of clones, about 80% being singletons. Sequenced: peripheral blood. The receptors originated from a man aged 45-65 years with COVID-19, enrolled during active disease.

A single count supports this clone. J is TRBJ2-4 and V is TRBV4-3, with TRBD2 as a possible D gene (6 bases). The CDR3 is 18 residues long. Trimming stripped 3 bases from V and 4 bases from J, with 22 bases between. CDR1 is LGHNA and CDR2 is YSLEER in the germline V gene. The CDR3 DNA reads as TGCGCCAGCAGCCAGCCCGAGGAGGGCCCGAGGGGAAAAAACATTCAGTACTTC. Protein: CASSQPEEGPRGKNIQYF.

The chain links TRBV2 to TRBJ2-4, with D perhaps TRBD2 (5 bases). Germline V CDR1 and CDR2: SNHLY, FYNNEI. Trimming left V 6 bases short and J 8 bases short, with 11 bases between. The CDR3 loop spans 12 amino acids. The CDR3 protein is CASRLSADIQYF. The CDR3 DNA is TGTGCCAGCAGACTATCAGCGGACATTCAGTACTTC.

The chain employs TRBV29-1 and TRBJ1-1; D possibly corresponds to TRBD1 (6 bases). V lost 7 bases, J lost 1 base, and 13 bases lay in between. The V gene's germline CDR1 is SQVTM and CDR2 ANQGSEA. This CDR3 is built from 13 residues. In DNA form, the CDR3 reads TGCAGCGCACCCAAACAGGGGAACACTGAAGCTTTCTTT. This gives the protein CSAPKQGNTEAFF.

This clone was counted a few times. The rearrangement uses TRBV19 and TRBJ2-1, with unresolved D. Trimming cost V 5 bases and J 5 bases, with 7 bases left between them. Germline CDR1 and CDR2: LNHDA and SQIVND (reference sequence). The CDR3 runs to 12 residues. As DNA, the CDR3 is TGTGCCAGTAGTCCGGTCGACAATGAGCAGTTCTTC. Protein: CASSPVDNEQFF. The variable domain in full, with the rest retrieved from reference TRBV19 and TRBJ2-1, is DGGITQSPKYLFRKEGQNVTLSCEQNLNHDAMYWYRQDPGQGLRLIYYSQIVNDFQKGDIAEGYSVSREKKESFPLTVTSAQKNPTAFYLCASSPVDNEQFFGPGTRLTVL.

The V call is TRBV28, the J call TRBJ2-7; possible D gene TRBD1, 5 bases. There are 11 residues in the CDR3. From germline, CDR1 is MDHEN and CDR2 SYDVKM. V was cut by 3 bases and J by 9 bases, with 9 bases left in between. CDR3 DNA sequence: TGTGCCAGCAGTTTGGGGCGTTGGCAGTACTTC. It translates to CASSLGRWQYF.

This clone was seen only a few times. The CDR3 loop reads CASSSREVAFF. DNA of the CDR3: TGTGCCAGCAGCTCCAGAGAGGTAGCTTTCTTT. This chain uses TRBV7-9 with TRBJ1-1, with D uncertain. The CDR3 loop spans 11 amino acids. V was pared by 4 bases and J by 10 bases, with 10 bases between. The V gene's germline CDR1 is SEHNR and CDR2 FQNEAQ (reference sequence).

The chain combines TRBV5-1 with TRBJ2-1, with D perhaps TRBD2 (6 bases). The CDR3 has 15 residues. V shed 1 base and J shed 7 bases, with 15 bases lying between them. Germline CDR1 reads SGHRS; CDR2 reads YFSETQ. The CDR3 region has the DNA TGCGCCAGCAGCTTGTCGGAGGGCCGGTGGAATGAGCAGTTCTTC. It is translated as CASSLSEGRWNEQFF.

The chain combines TRBV7-2 with TRBJ2-4, with D perhaps TRBD2 (5 bases). V was cut by 1 base and J by 0 bases, with 7 bases left in between. The CDR3 sequence is 15 residues long. Germline CDR1 SGHTA, CDR2 FQGNSA. The CDR3 DNA reads as TGTGCCAGCAGCTTAGGCGGGCCAGCCAAAAACATTCAGTACTTC. The encoded protein is CASSLGGPAKNIQYF. The entire variable domain, with the rest obtained from reference TRBV7-2 and TRBJ2-4, is as follows: GAGVSQSPSNKVTEKGKDVELRCDPISGHTALYWYRQSLGQGLEFLIYFQGNSAPDKSGLPSDRFSAERTGGSVSTLTIQRTQQEDSAVYLCASSLGGPAKNIQYFGAGTRLSVL.

CDR3 loop: CASSQTTGQYF. CDR3 coding DNA: TGTGCCAGCAGCCAGACGACAGGGCAGTACTTC. The chain recombines TRBV7-9 with TRBJ2-7; D perhaps matches TRBD1 (6 bases). The CDR3 has 11 amino acids. Germline-derived CDR1 and CDR2 are SEHNR and FQNEAQ (reference sequence). Trimming cost V 5 bases and J 9 bases, with 11 bases left between them.

The rearrangement joins TRBV7-9 to TRBJ2-2; 8 bases agree with TRBD1. The CDR3 consists of 15 residues. Germline V gene sequence: CDR1 SEHNR, CDR2 FQNEAQ (reference sequence). V trimming: 7 bases; J trimming: 1 base; junction bases outside the gene matches: 5. The CDR3 loop reads CASTQGARNTGELFF. The CDR3, as DNA: TGTGCCAGCACCCAGGGGGCACGGAACACCGGGGAGCTGTTTTTT. The whole variable domain, filled in from reference TRBV7-9 and TRBJ2-2, reads DTGVSQNPRHKITKRGQNVTFRCDPISEHNRLYWYRQTLGQGPEFLTYFQNEAQLEKSRLLSDRFSAERPKGSFSTLEIQRTEQGDSAMYLCASTQGARNTGELFFGEGSRLTVL.

The chain links TRBV7-2 to TRBJ1-4; D is perhaps TRBD1 (6 bases). The germline gives CDR1 SGHTA, CDR2 FQGNSA. Deletions cut 5 bases from V and 5 bases from J, with 15 bases between. The CDR3 runs 15 residues. The chain's CDR3 is CASSLPGQLNEKLFF. For the CDR3, the DNA is TGTGCCAGCAGCCTGCCCGGACAGTTGAATGAAAAACTGTTTTTT.

This chain connects TRBV7-2 to TRBJ2-3; D gene unclear. Per the germline V gene, CDR1 is SGHTA and CDR2 is FQGNSA. Trimming stripped 1 base from V and 2 bases from J, with 10 bases between. CDR3 length: 15 amino acids. The chain's CDR3 is CASSLGGSTTDTQYF. The DNA of the CDR3 is TGTGCCAGCAGCTTAGGAGGTTCTACCACAGATACGCAGTATTTT.

The J gene is TRBJ1-1, the V gene TRBV10-3; no clear D gene. Trimming left V 7 bases short and J 3 bases short, with 12 bases between. The CDR3 spans 13 residues. Looked up from germline, CDR1 is ENHRY and CDR2 is SYGVKD. The DNA for the CDR3 is TGTGCCATCAACGCGGACGGGGACACTGAAGCTTTCTTT. It codes for CAINADGDTEAFF.

The V call is TRBV7-3, the J call TRBJ1-1; no definite D call. V gave up 5 bases and J gave up 0 bases, with 7 bases separating them. This CDR3 has 13 residues. CDR1 and CDR2 (germline): SGHTA, FQGTGA. CDR3 region: CASSVTMNTEAFF. In DNA, the CDR3 is TGTGCCAGCAGCGTCACAATGAACACTGAAGCTTTCTTT. The full variable domain, in which reference TRBV7-3 and TRBJ1-1 provide the parts outside the CDR3, is GAGVSQTPSNKVTEKGKYVELRCDPISGHTALYWYRQSLGQGPEFLIYFQGTGAADDSGLPNDRFFAVRPEGSVSTLKIQRTERGDSAVYLCASSVTMNTEAFFGQGTRLTVV.

The genes are TRBV5-5 and TRBJ1-1; TRBD1 matches 10 bases. The CDR3 has 14 residues. Germline CDR1 SGHKS, CDR2 YYEKEE (reference sequence). The J segment lost 7 bases and the V segment lost 3 bases, leaving 6 bases of the junction unmatched. The CDR3 loop is CASSSRQGAGEAFF. In nucleotides, the CDR3 is TGTGCCAGCAGCTCCAGACAGGGGGCGGGTGAAGCTTTCTTT.

The gene calls are TRBV6-1 and TRBJ1-4, with TRBD1 matching 7 bases. The germline V gene has CDR1 MNHNS and CDR2 SASEGT. The CDR3 contains 16 residues. V lost 2 bases and J lost 0; bases outside the gene matches: 3. CDR3 region: CASSETGTATNEKLFF. CDR3 coding DNA: TGTGCCAGCAGTGAAACGGGGACAGCAACTAATGAAAAACTGTTTTTT.

The chain joins TRBV5-6 to TRBJ2-1; the D is unclear. CDR1 is SGHDT and CDR2 is YYEEEE in the germline V gene. V lost 2 bases and J 7 bases, leaving 16 bases between the germline ends. The CDR3 covers 15 residues. The CDR3 is CASSFTRHLANEQFF. Here the CDR3 DNA reads TGTGCCAGCAGCTTTACACGACACCTGGCGAATGAGCAGTTCTTC.

The CDR3 DNA is TGTGCCAGCACCCGAGGCGGTGGGAAACTGTTTTTT. Protein sequence: CASTRGGGKLFF. This chain joins TRBV11-2 and TRBJ1-4; D gene uncertain. The CDR3 spans 12 residues. Trimming shortened V by 7 bases and J by 11 bases, and 14 bases separated the two germline ends. Germline CDR1 reads SGHAT; CDR2 reads FQNNGV.